This is a list of T cell receptor beta chains from one sample in a study of cytomegalovirus exposure and HLA in healthy donors. The data were produced by immunoSEQ multiplex PCR, yet TCRdb's version contains in-frame clones alone and is incomplete. The sample yields roughly 72,000 clones, around three quarters seen once. Sequencing was performed on PBMCs. The source of these receptors is a woman in her thirties or forties in good health and CMV-seropositive. The CDR3 runs from the conserved cysteine through the conserved F or W. Each record gives: clone size, V gene, J gene, D gene, CDR3 DNA, CDR3 protein. D genes are given only for firm matches. Clone size is not always given. Where it is, it says once, few, many or a class for expanded clones.

clone_size: .; v_call: TRBV18; j_call: TRBJ2-1; d_call: TRBD1; cdr3_nt: TGTGCCAGCTCCCCAAACCACGGGACAGGGATCCCCAATGAGCAGTTCTTC; cdr3_aa: CASSPNHGTGIPNEQFF
clone_size: .; v_call: TRBV4-1; j_call: TRBJ2-7; d_call: TRBD1; cdr3_nt: TGCGCCAGCAGCCTTGGACGGGACAGCTCCTACGAGCAGTACTTC; cdr3_aa: CASSLGRDSSYEQYF
clone_size: .; v_call: TRBV14; j_call: TRBJ1-1; d_call: TRBD1; cdr3_nt: TGTGCCAGCAGCTGGGACAGTAACACTGAAGCTTTCTTT; cdr3_aa: CASSWDSNTEAFF
clone_size: .; v_call: TRBV7-9; j_call: TRBJ1-2; d_call: TRBD1; cdr3_nt: TGTGCCAGCAGCTTGGACGGGACAGCTGTTTCCTATGGCTACACCTTC; cdr3_aa: CASSLDGTAVSYGYTF
clone_size: few; v_call: TRBV4-1; j_call: TRBJ2-2; d_call: TRBD2; cdr3_nt: TGCGCCAGCAGCCAAGATTCTAGCGGGGCGAACACCGGGGAGCTGTTTTTT; cdr3_aa: CASSQDSSGANTGELFF
clone_size: .; v_call: TRBV7-9; j_call: TRBJ2-7; d_call: .; cdr3_nt: TGTGCCAGCAGCCTTGCTGCGGGACTCAGTGCCTTTGAGCAGTACTTC; cdr3_aa: CASSLAAGLSAFEQYF
clone_size: .; v_call: TRBV27; j_call: TRBJ2-1; d_call: .; cdr3_nt: TGTGCCAGCAGCCTGAGGGGGCTTTCGGGGGAGAGTCAGTTCTTC; cdr3_aa: CASSLRGLSGESQFF
clone_size: .; v_call: TRBV6-5; j_call: TRBJ1-1; d_call: .; cdr3_nt: TGTGCCAGCAGTTACTATGGAAGGGGTGAAGCTTTCTTT; cdr3_aa: CASSYYGRGEAFF
clone_size: .; v_call: TRBV28; j_call: TRBJ2-3; d_call: .; cdr3_nt: TGTGCCAGCAGTTTATCGGGGAGGGGGGATACGCAGTATTTT; cdr3_aa: CASSLSGRGDTQYF
clone_size: few; v_call: TRBV19; j_call: TRBJ1-5; d_call: TRBD1; cdr3_nt: TGTGCATCCAGGGGGGGCAATCAGCCCCAGCATTTT; cdr3_aa: CASRGGNQPQHF
clone_size: .; v_call: TRBV6-5; j_call: TRBJ1-1; d_call: .; cdr3_nt: TGTGCCAGCAGTTACTCGCCCAGGGAGGGCACTGAAGCTTTCTTT; cdr3_aa: CASSYSPREGTEAFF
clone_size: .; v_call: TRBV5-1; j_call: TRBJ2-3; d_call: .; cdr3_nt: TGCGCCAGCAGCTTGGCTAGCGGCACAGATACGCAGTATTTT; cdr3_aa: CASSLASGTDTQYF
clone_size: .; v_call: TRBV19; j_call: TRBJ1-1; d_call: .; cdr3_nt: TGTGCCAGTAGTATAAGGGGGTATACTGAAGCTTTCTTT; cdr3_aa: CASSIRGYTEAFF
clone_size: .; v_call: TRBV30; j_call: TRBJ2-1; d_call: .; cdr3_nt: TGTGCCTGGGTGAGCGGCTCCCCGGGGAATGAGCAGTTCTTC; cdr3_aa: CAWVSGSPGNEQFF
clone_size: .; v_call: TRBV29-1; j_call: TRBJ2-7; d_call: .; cdr3_nt: TGCAGCGTGGGGATCAACCGTGGGAGCAGCTACGAGCAGTACTTC; cdr3_aa: CSVGINRGSSYEQYF
clone_size: .; v_call: TRBV15; j_call: TRBJ2-7; d_call: .; cdr3_nt: TGTGCCACCAGCAGAGATGGCTGGCGGGAGCAGTACTTC; cdr3_aa: CATSRDGWREQYF
clone_size: few; v_call: TRBV5-4; j_call: TRBJ1-2; d_call: TRBD1; cdr3_nt: TGTGCCAGCAGCCCTCCGGGACAGGGCTCCAACTATGGCTACACCTTC; cdr3_aa: CASSPPGQGSNYGYTF
clone_size: .; v_call: TRBV28; j_call: TRBJ1-1; d_call: .; cdr3_nt: TGTGCCAGCACTCTGACGAGACAGAACACTGAAGCTTTCTTT; cdr3_aa: CASTLTRQNTEAFF
clone_size: .; v_call: TRBV6-5; j_call: TRBJ1-1; d_call: TRBD1; cdr3_nt: TGTGCCAGCAGGGGGAGGACAGGGACAAACACTGAAGCTTTCTTT; cdr3_aa: CASRGRTGTNTEAFF
clone_size: .; v_call: TRBV2; j_call: TRBJ1-1; d_call: TRBD1; cdr3_nt: TGTGCCAGCAGTAACAGGGGACCGGCGGTTGTGAACACTGAAGCTTTCTTT; cdr3_aa: CASSNRGPAVVNTEAFF
clone_size: .; v_call: TRBV7-9; j_call: TRBJ2-7; d_call: .; cdr3_nt: TGTGCCAGCAGCTTAGGGGCCGGCCCCTACGAGCAGTACTTC; cdr3_aa: CASSLGAGPYEQYF
clone_size: .; v_call: TRBV7-9; j_call: TRBJ1-6; d_call: TRBD1; cdr3_nt: TGTGCCAGCAGCTCACGACAGGGGGCTAATTCACCCCTCCACTTT; cdr3_aa: CASSSRQGANSPLHF
clone_size: .; v_call: TRBV19; j_call: TRBJ2-5; d_call: TRBD1; cdr3_nt: TGTGCCAGTAGTCCACATTCCGGGACAGACCCGACCCAGTACTTC; cdr3_aa: CASSPHSGTDPTQYF
clone_size: .; v_call: TRBV28; j_call: TRBJ1-5; d_call: TRBD1; cdr3_nt: TGTGCCAGCAGTACACAGACAGGGCTGGAGCATTTT; cdr3_aa: CASSTQTGLEHF
clone_size: .; v_call: TRBV6-5; j_call: TRBJ1-1; d_call: TRBD1; cdr3_nt: TGTGCCAGCGGACCAGCACAGGGGGAGGCTGAAGCTTTCTTT; cdr3_aa: CASGPAQGEAEAFF
clone_size: .; v_call: TRBV6-1; j_call: TRBJ2-7; d_call: TRBD1; cdr3_nt: TGTGCCAGCAGGGGGACAGGAGCCGCCTACGAGCAGTACTTC; cdr3_aa: CASRGTGAAYEQYF
clone_size: .; v_call: TRBV4-1; j_call: TRBJ2-1; d_call: .; cdr3_nt: TGCGCCAGCAGCCAAGAAGGGTCGGGGGAAAGCAATGAGCAGTTCTTC; cdr3_aa: CASSQEGSGESNEQFF